This T cell receptor (beta chain) was captured by sequencing in a study of early T cells in non-severe SARS-CoV-2 infection. One entry per CDR3 protein results from TCRdb running MiXCR on the 5' RACE reads. The repertoire consists of tens of thousands of distinct CDR3 sequences, with about 9.4% occurring once and the leading ten covering roughly 4.8%. Per the germline V gene, CDR1 is SQVTM and CDR2 is ANQGSEA. The CDR3 length is 12 residues. J gave up 8 bases and V 0 bases, and 3 bases lay outside the gene matches. This clonotype was observed many times. Source material: whole blood. The sequence was obtained from an adult who was a healthcare worker with PCR-confirmed SARS-CoV-2 infection or an uninfected control (not recorded which). The chain joins TRBV29-1 to TRBJ1-2; 7 bases align to TRBD1. CDR3 in amino acids: CSVEDQGVGYTF. The CDR3 bases are TGCAGCGTTGAAGACCAGGGGGTCGGCTACACCTTC.